This T cell receptor beta chain was retrieved from a study of cytomegalovirus exposure and HLA in healthy donors. Overall study findings and caveats: According to reports, the classifier identified cytomegalovirus status with high specificity and sensitivity.

For this clone: Its antigen remains unknown.

Donors sampled were nominally healthy, though unrecorded immune exposures were likely. A multiplex PCR was run with 60 Vbeta primers and 13 Jbeta primers. Sequencing was performed with immunoSEQ multiplex PCR; in TCRdb, only in-frame clones are kept and a portion is missing. Of 50,000 or so clones in the sample, roughly 84% were seen once. Sequencing input: PBMCs. This receptor was taken from a woman between 18 and 29 years old in good health and CMV-seronegative.

CDR3 nucleotides: TGTGCCAGCAGCTTCAGAGGAACGGGGGCCTACGAGCAGTACTTC. This sequence encodes CASSFRGTGAYEQYF. The chain carries TRBV7-2 and TRBJ2-7; maybe TRBD2 (6 bases). Trimming cost V 3 bases and J 2 bases, with 14 bases left between them. The CDR3 extends over 15 amino acids. Germline values: CDR1 SGHTA, CDR2 FQGNSA.